The next 11 T cell receptor beta chains were all read from a single sample in a study of regulatory T cells in long-lasting Graves disease. With iRepertoire HTBI primers and Arm-PCR of CDR3 regions, TCR beta libraries were built. One entry per CDR3 protein results from TCRdb running MiXCR on the multiplex PCR reads. Counted here are more than 450,000 distinct CDR3 sequences, 9.5% to 15% occurring once; the ten biggest clones make up approximately 9%. Time point noted: newly diagnosed GD, antithyroid drugs for less than 3 months. Preparation of the TCR library used RNA extracted from PBMCs. The data also belong to a second study, concerning T cells in Graves' hyperthyroidism and ophthalmopathy.

The material was peripheral blood mononuclear cells (PBMCs), obtained at new diagnosis, from a patient treated with antithyroid drugs. The receptors stem from a young woman with Graves disease.

The sample holds many counts of this clonotype. The V gene is TRBV12-3 or TRBV12-4, the J gene TRBJ1-2, with D maybe TRBD1 (6 bases). The V end was cut by 1 base, the J end by 6 bases, with 15 bases between. CDR3 length: 15 amino acids. The CDR3 DNA is TGTGCCAGCAGTTTAGTGGCAGGGGCCTGGAATGGCTACACCTTC. This gives the protein CASSLVAGAWNGYTF.

Many counts were recorded for this clonotype. The V gene is TRBV12-3 or TRBV12-4, the J gene TRBJ1-2; 7 bases map to TRBD1. The CDR3 covers 13 residues. Losses at the gene ends were 1 base for V and 6 bases for J; bases not matched to a gene: 2. CDR3 residues: CASSLGTGDGYTF. The CDR3 DNA follows: TGTGCCAGCAGTTTAGGGACAGGCGATGGCTACACCTTC.

V usage is TRBV12-3 or TRBV12-4 and J usage is TRBJ2-3; 7 bases match TRBD1. V shed 4 bases, J shed 2 bases, and the junction held 9 bases outside the gene matches. This CDR3 region has 16 residues. The DNA for the CDR3 is TGTGCCAGCAGTTCCCGACAGGGTTCCTTCACAGATACGCAGTATTTT. Translating it yields CASSSRQGSFTDTQYF.

This clonotype was detected ten times or more. The rearrangement uses TRBV11-1 and TRBJ2-1, with D unclear. The V gene's germline CDR1 is SGHAT and CDR2 FQDESV (reference sequence). The CDR3 has 14 residues. The V end was cut by 8 bases, the J end by 0 bases, with 11 bases between. The CDR3 bases are TGTGCCAGCGGGTCCCTTAGCTCCTACAATGAGCAGTTCTTC. Protein sequence: CASGSLSSYNEQFF.

The V call is TRBV29-1, the J call TRBJ2-1; 8 bases map to TRBD2. Germline lookup yields CDR1 SQVTM and CDR2 ANQGSEA. The V segment lost 4 bases and the J segment 7 bases; nucleotides outside the gene matches: 6. The CDR3 contains 13 residues. DNA for the CDR3: TGCAGCGTTGTGAGCGGGAGCGATAATGAGCAGTTCTTC. Its translation: CSVVSGSDNEQFF.

This rearrangement joins TRBV6-1 to TRBJ2-1, with TRBD2 matching over 7 bases. The CDR3 totals 13 residues. Germline CDR1 reads MNHNS; CDR2 reads SASEGT. The V segment lost 11 bases and the J segment 1 base; nucleotides outside the gene matches: 5. CDR3 DNA sequence: TGTGCCCAGCGCGGGGGATCCTACAATGAGCAGTTCTTC. This translates into CAQRGGSYNEQFF.

This clonotype was recorded at least ten times. The chain joins TRBV12-3 or TRBV12-4 to TRBJ2-1; weak D call: TRBD2 (5 bases). V lost 7 bases to trimming and J lost 7 bases, with 14 bases between them. This CDR3 region has 13 residues. The DNA for the CDR3 is TGTGCCAGCATGGGCCCGGGGTTGAATGAGCAGTTCTTC. It is translated as CASMGPGLNEQFF.

In this sample, this clonotype turned up a few times. This rearrangement joins TRBV19 to TRBJ2-3; 14 bases agree with TRBD2. This CDR3 is 18 amino acids long. Germline V lookup: CDR1 LNHDA, CDR2 SQIVND (reference sequence). V was pared by 7 bases and J by 5 bases, with 14 bases of the junction left unmatched. The CDR3 sequence: CASTSLEGLAGVVDTQYF. Here the CDR3 DNA reads TGTGCCAGTACCTCACTAGAGGGACTAGCGGGAGTTGTAGATACGCAGTATTTT. The full variable domain, with the rest looked up from reference TRBV19 and TRBJ2-3, is DGGITQSPKYLFRKEGQNVTLSCEQNLNHDAMYWYRQDPGQGLRLIYYSQIVNDFQKGDIAEGYSVSREKKESFPLTVTSAQKNPTAFYLCASTSLEGLAGVVDTQYFGPGTRLTVL.

The sample holds a few counts of this clonotype. This sequence joins TRBV19 and TRBJ2-2, with a tentative D call TRBD2 (5 bases). CDR3 size: 16 residues. Trimming cost V 4 bases and J 3 bases, with 15 bases left between them. In germline, CDR1 is LNHDA, CDR2 SQIVND (reference sequence). The CDR3 here is CASSRLGRRDTGELFF. The CDR3 DNA sequence: TGTGCCAGTAGTAGGCTAGGCAGGCGGGACACCGGGGAGCTGTTTTTT.

In this sample, this clonotype turned up many times. The chain links TRBV12-3 or TRBV12-4 to TRBJ2-1; 7 nucleotides agree with TRBD2. The CDR3 extends over 13 amino acids. V gave up 2 bases and J gave up 9 bases; unmatched junction bases: 4. CDR3 bases: TGTGCCAGCAGTTTACTAGCGGCTACTGAGCAGTTCTTC. This translates into CASSLLAATEQFF.

This sequence joins TRBV10-3 and TRBJ2-3; weak D call: TRBD1 (7 bases). V was cut by 8 bases and J by 5 bases, with 11 bases left in between. This CDR3 is 12 amino acids long. Germline V gives CDR1 ENHRY, CDR2 SYGVKD. CDR3 nucleotides: TGTGCCATCGGTCAGGGGGGAGATACGCAGTATTTT. Amino acid sequence: CAIGQGGDTQYF.